This is a list of T cell receptor beta chains from one sample in a study of blood T cell repertoires in COVID-19. TCRdb's table, derived via immunoSEQ multiplex PCR, lists solely in-frame clones and lacks some. The sample shows 300,000 to 400,000 clones, roughly 90% of them seen only once. The sequenced sample was PBMCs or T cells enriched from blood (not recorded which). The receptors originated from a woman between 25 and 40 years old who had recovered from COVID-19. Both conserved end residues are part of each CDR3. Not every row has a clone size; where given, it reads once, few, many or a size class.

clone size	V gene	J gene	CDR3 protein
-	TRBV10-3	TRBJ2-7	CAILTSGYEQYF
once	TRBV12-3/TRBV12-4	TRBJ2-5	CASSGGRETQYF
-	TRBV24-1	TRBJ2-1	CARDPSGDNNEQFF
-	TRBV11-3	TRBJ2-1	CASSLTGGSYNEQFF
-	TRBV21-1	TRBJ2-5	CASRGQVPYQETQYF
once	TRBV21-1	TRBJ1-2	CASSNQGRFDGYTF
-	TRBV18	TRBJ1-3	CASSLDSYSSGNTIYF
-	TRBV7-9	TRBJ1-2	CASSLGAGGSVGGYTF
few	TRBV28	TRBJ1-3	CASSPAGTGNTIYF
-	TRBV7-2	TRBJ2-2	CASSLVVRHTGELFF
once	TRBV5-8	TRBJ2-7	CASILDRAYEQYF
-	TRBV30	TRBJ2-2	CAWSLGRTGRNTGELFF
-	TRBV5-5	TRBJ1-1	CASSLAGGRTEAFF
once	TRBV7-9	TRBJ1-2	CASSAIQDYGYTF
-	TRBV19	TRBJ1-1	CASSYGQDRGGTQAFF
-	TRBV5-5	TRBJ2-7	CASSFPGGYEQYF